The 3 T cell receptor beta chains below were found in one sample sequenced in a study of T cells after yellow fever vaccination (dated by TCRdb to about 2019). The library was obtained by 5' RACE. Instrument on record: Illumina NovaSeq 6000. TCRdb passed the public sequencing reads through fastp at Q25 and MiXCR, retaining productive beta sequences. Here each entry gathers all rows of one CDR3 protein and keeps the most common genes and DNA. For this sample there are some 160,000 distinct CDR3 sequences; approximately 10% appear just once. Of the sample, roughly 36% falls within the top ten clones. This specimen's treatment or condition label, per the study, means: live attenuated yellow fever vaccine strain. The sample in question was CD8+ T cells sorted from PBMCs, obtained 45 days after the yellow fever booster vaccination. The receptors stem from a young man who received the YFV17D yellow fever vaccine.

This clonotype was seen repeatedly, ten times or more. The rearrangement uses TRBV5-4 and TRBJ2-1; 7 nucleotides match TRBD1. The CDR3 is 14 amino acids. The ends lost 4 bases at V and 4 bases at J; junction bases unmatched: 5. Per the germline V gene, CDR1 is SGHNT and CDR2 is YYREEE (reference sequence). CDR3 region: CASSQGQEYNEQFF. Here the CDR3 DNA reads TGTGCCAGCAGCCAAGGACAGGAGTACAATGAGCAGTTCTTC.

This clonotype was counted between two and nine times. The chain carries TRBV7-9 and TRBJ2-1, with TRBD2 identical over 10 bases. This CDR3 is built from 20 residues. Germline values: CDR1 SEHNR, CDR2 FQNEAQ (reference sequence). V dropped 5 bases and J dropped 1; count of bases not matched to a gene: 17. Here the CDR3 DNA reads TGTGCCAGCAGCCGGGGGAGGGCTAGCGGGGGCGTTCCGTCCTACAATGAGCAGTTCTTC. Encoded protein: CASSRGRASGGVPSYNEQFF.

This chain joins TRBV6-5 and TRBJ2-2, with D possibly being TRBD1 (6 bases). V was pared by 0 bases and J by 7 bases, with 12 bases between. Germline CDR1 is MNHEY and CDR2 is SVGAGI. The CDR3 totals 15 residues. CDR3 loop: CASSYSTRGSGELFF. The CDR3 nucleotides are TGTGCCAGCAGTTACTCGACCAGGGGAAGCGGGGAGCTGTTTTTT.